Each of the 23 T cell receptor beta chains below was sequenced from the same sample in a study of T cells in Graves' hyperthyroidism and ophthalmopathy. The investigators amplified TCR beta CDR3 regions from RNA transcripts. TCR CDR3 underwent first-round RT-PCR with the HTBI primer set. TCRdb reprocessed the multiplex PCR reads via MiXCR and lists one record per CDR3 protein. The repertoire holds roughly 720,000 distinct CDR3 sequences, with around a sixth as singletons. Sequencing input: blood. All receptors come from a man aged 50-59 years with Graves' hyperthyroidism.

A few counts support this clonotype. This CDR3 is CASSPPGRLGQGASTEQFF. The CDR3 bases are TGTGCCAGCTCACCACCAGGAAGATTAGGACAGGGGGCGTCTACCGAGCAGTTCTTC. This chain uses TRBV18 with TRBJ2-1, with 11 bases identical to TRBD1. CDR3 length: 19 amino acids. Germline CDR1 and CDR2: KGHSH and LQKENI. The junction had 17 bases not matched to a gene; V was cut back by 0 bases and J by 10 bases.

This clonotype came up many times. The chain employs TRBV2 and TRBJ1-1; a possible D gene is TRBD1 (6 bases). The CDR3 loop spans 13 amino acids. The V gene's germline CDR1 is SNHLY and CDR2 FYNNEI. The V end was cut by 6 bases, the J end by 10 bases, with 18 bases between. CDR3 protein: CASSGQTPRGAFF. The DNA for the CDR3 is TGTGCCAGCAGCGGACAGACTCCCCGCGGAGCTTTCTTT.

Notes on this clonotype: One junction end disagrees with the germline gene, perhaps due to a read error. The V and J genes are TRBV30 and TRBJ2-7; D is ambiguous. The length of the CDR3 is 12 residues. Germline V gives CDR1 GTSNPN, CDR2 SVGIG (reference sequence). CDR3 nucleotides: TGTGCCTGGAGTGGACTGGCCTACGATCAGTACTTC. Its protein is CAWSGLAYDQYF.

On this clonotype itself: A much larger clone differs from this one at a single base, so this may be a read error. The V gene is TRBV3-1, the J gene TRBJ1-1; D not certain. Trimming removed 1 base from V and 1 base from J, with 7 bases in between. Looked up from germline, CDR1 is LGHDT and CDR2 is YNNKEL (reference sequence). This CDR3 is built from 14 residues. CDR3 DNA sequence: TGTGCCAGCAGCCAAGGGTGTGGGAACACTGAAGCTTTCTTT. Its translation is CASSQGCGNTEAFF.

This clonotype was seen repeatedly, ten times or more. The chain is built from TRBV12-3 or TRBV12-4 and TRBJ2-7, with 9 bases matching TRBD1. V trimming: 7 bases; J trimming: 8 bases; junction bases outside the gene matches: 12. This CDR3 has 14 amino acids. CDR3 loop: CASKPTGQGTKQYF. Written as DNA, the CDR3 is TGTGCCAGCAAACCCACGGGACAGGGTACGAAGCAGTACTTC.

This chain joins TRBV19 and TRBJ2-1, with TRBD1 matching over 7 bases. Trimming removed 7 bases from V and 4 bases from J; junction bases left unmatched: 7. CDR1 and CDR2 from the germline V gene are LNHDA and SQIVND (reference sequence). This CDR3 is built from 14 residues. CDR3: CASNHPGGYNEQFF. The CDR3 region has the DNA TGTGCCAGTAACCATCCAGGGGGATACAATGAGCAGTTCTTC.

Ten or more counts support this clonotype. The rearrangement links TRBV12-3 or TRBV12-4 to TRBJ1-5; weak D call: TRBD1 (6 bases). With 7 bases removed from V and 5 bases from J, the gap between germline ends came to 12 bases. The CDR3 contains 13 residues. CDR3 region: CASTRGGHQPQHF. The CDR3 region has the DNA TGTGCCAGCACCCGTGGGGGGCATCAGCCCCAGCATTTT.

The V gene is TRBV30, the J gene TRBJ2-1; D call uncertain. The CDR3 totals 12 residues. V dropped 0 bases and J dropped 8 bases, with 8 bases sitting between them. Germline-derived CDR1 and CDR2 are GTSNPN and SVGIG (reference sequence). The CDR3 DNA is TGTGCCTGGAGTGTAGTTGGCGATGAGCAGTTCTTC. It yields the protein CAWSVVGDEQFF.

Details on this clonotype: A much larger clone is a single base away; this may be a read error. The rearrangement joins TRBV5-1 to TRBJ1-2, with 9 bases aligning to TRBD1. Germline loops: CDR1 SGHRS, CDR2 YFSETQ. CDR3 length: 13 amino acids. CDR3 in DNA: TGCGTCAGCAGCTTGGGACAGGGAGATGGCTACACCTTC. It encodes CVSSLGQGDGYTF.

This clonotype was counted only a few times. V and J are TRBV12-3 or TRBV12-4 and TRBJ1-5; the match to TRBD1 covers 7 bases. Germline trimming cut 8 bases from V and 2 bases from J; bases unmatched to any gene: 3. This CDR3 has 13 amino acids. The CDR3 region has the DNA TGTGCCAGCGCCAGGGGGGGCAATCAGCCCCAGCATTTT. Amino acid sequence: CASARGGNQPQHF.

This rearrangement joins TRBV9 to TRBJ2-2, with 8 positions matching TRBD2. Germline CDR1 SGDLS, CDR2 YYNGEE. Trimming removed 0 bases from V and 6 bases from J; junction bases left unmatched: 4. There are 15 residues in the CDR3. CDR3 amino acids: CASSVAGTSAGELFF. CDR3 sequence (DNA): TGTGCCAGCAGCGTAGCGGGGACTAGTGCCGGGGAGCTGTTTTTT.

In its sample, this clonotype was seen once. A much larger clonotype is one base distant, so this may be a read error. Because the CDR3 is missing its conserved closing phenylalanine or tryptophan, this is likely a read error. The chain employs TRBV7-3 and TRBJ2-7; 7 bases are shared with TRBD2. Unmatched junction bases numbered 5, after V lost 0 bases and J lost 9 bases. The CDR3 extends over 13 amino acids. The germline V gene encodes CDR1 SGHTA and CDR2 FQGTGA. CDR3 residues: CASSLTGGGRQYL. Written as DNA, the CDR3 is TGTGCCAGCAGCTTAACCGGCGGGGGAAGGCAGTACCTC.

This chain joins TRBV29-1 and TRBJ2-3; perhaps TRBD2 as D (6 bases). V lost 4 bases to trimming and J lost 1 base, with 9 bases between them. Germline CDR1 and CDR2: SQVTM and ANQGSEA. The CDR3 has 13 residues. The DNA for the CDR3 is TGCAGCGTTGGGGGACTGCGCACAGATACGCAGTATTTT. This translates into CSVGGLRTDTQYF.

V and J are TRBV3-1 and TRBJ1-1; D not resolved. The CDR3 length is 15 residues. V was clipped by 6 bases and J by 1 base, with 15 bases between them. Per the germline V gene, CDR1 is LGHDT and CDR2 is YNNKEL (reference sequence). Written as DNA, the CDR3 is TGTGCCAGCAGTGACAACACCCGCAGGAACACTGAAGCTTTCTTT. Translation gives CASSDNTRRNTEAFF.

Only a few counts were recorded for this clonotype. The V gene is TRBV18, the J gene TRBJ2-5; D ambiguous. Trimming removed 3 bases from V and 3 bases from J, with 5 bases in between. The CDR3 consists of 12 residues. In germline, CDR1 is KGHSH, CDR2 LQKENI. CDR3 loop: CASSPAKETQYF. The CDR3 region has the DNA TGTGCCAGCTCACCTGCTAAAGAGACCCAGTACTTC.

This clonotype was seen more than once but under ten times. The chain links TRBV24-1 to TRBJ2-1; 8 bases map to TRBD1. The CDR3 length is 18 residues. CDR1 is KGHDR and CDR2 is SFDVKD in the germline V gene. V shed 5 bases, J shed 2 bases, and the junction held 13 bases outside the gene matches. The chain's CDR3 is CATSAHPVDRDPYNEQFF. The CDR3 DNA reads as TGTGCCACCAGTGCTCACCCCGTGGACAGGGACCCCTACAATGAGCAGTTCTTC.

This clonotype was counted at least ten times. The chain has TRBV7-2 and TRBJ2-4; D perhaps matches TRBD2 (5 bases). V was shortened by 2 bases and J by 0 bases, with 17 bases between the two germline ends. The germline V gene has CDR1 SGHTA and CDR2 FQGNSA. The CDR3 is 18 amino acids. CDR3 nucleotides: TGTGCCAGCAGCTTACGACCTGTCGGGGTTCTAGCCAAAAACATTCAGTACTTC. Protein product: CASSLRPVGVLAKNIQYF.

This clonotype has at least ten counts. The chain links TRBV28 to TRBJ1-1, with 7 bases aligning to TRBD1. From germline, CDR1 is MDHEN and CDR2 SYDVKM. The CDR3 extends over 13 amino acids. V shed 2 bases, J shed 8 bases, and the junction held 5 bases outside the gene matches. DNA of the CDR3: TGTGCCAGCAGTTTACAGGGGGTCAGAGAAGCTTTCTTT. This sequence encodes CASSLQGVREAFF.

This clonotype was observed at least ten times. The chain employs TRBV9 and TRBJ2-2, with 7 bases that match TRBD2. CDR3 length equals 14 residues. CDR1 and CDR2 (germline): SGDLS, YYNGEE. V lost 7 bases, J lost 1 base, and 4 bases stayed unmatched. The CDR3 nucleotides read TGTGCCAGCGAGCTAGCGGTGAACACCGGGGAGCTGTTTTTT. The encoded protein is CASELAVNTGELFF.

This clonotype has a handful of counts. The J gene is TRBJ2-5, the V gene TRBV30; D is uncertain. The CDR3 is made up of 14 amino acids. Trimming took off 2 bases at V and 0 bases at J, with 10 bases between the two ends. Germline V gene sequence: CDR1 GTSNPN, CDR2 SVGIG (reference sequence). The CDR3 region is CAWSLGSYQETQYF. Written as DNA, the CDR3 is TGTGCCTGGAGTTTAGGGTCATACCAAGAGACCCAGTACTTC.

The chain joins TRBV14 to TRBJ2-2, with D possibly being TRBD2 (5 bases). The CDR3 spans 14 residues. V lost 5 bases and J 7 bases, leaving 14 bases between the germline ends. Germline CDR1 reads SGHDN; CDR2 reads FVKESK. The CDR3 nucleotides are TGTGCCAGCAGCGAGCGCGGGCTAGGCGGGGAGCTGTTTTTT. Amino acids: CASSERGLGGELFF.

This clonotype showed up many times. The CDR3, as DNA: TGTGCCAGCAGTTTAATTGCGGCATCCACAGATACGCAGTATTTT. It codes for CASSLIAASTDTQYF. The rearrangement uses TRBV27 and TRBJ2-3; D gene ambiguous. This CDR3 has 15 residues. Trimming shortened V by 2 bases and J by 2 bases, and 11 bases separated the two germline ends. Germline values: CDR1 MNHEY, CDR2 SMNVEV (reference sequence).

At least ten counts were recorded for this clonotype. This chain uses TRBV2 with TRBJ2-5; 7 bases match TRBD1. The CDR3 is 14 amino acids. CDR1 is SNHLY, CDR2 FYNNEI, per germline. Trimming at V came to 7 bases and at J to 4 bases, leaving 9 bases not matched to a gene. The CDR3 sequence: CASIAQGVGETQYF. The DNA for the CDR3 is TGTGCCAGCATAGCTCAGGGGGTTGGAGAGACCCAGTACTTC.